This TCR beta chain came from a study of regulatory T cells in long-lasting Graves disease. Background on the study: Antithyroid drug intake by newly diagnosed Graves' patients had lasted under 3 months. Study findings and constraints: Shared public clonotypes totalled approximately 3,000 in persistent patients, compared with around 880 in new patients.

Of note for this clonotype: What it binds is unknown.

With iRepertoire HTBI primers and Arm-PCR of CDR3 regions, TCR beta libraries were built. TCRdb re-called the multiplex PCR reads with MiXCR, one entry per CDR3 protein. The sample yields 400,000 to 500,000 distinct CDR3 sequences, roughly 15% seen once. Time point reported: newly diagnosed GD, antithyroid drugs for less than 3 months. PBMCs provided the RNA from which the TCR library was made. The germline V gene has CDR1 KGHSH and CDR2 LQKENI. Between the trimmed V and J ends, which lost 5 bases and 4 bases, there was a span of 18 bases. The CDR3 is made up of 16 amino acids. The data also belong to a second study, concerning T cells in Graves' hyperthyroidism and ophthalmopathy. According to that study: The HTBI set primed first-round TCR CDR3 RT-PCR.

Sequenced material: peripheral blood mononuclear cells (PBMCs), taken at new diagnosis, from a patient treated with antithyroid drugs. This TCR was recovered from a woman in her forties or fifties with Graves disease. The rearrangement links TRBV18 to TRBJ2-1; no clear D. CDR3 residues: CASSTGQAQVYNEQFF. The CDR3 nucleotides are TGTGCCAGCTCAACGGGCCAGGCCCAAGTGTACAATGAGCAGTTCTTC.